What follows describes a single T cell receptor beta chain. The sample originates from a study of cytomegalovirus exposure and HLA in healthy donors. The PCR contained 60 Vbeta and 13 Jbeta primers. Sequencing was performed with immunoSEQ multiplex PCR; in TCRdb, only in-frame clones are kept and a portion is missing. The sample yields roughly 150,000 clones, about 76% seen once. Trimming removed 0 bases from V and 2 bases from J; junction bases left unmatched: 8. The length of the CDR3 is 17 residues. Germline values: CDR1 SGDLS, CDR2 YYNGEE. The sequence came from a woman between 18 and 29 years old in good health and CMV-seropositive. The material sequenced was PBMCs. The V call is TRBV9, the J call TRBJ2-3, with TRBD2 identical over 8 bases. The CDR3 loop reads CASSVDGRGAFTDTQYF. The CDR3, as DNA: TGTGCCAGCAGCGTAGATGGGCGGGGGGCCTTCACAGATACGCAGTATTTT.